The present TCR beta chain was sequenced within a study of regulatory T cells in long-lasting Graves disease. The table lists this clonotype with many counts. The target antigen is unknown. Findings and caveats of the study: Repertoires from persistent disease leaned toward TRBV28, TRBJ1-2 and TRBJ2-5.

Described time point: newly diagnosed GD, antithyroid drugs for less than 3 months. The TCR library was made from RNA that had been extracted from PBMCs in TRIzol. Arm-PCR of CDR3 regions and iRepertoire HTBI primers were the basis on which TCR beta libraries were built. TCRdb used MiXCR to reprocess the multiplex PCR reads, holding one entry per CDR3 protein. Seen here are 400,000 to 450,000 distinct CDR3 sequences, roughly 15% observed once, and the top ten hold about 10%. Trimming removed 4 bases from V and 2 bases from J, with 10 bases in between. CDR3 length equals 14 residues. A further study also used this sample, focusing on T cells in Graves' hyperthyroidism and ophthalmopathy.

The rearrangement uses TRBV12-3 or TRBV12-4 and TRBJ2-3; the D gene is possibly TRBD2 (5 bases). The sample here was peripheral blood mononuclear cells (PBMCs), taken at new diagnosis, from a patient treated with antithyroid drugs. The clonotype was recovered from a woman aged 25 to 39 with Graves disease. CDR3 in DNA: TGTGCCAGCAGTTCCCCGCGGGCCACAGATACGCAGTATTTT. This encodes CASSSPRATDTQYF.